This T cell receptor beta chain was obtained from a study of T cell responses to AZD1222 COVID-19 vaccine (dated by TCRdb to about 2021). In terms of the full investigation: Because spike-specific TCR depth and breadth did not differ between the two schedules, AZD1222 recipients who got a second dose at roughly 4 weeks were pooled with those who got a second dose at roughly 12 weeks. A total of 230 or so trial participants underwent TCR sequencing, of whom around 200 received two doses of AZD1222 and some 25 received two doses of the MenACWY control vaccine. Trial participants were enrolled by age into subgroups of 18-55, 56-69 and 70-plus years, and around 150, 29 and 61 TCR-sequenced participants, respectively, were included in these subgroups. Study-level results and caveats: The whole spike protein was spanned by vaccine-associated CD4 TCRs, and dominant responses were seen in regions 160-218 and 743-854. In the small 56-69-year group, the increase in depth fell short of significance, most likely because of low power. Nearly half of unique spike-specific TCRs reportedly recognized epitopes outside regions mutated in the B.1.351 and B.1.1.7 variants. Because no day 14 peak-response samples were available, the repertoires could be characterized only after the peak T cell response. A significant rise in spike-specific TCR breadth and depth was observed after two AZD1222 doses relative to day 0 and relative to MenACWY recipients. Participants were mostly white British, with more females than males. The authors suggested clonal diversity may have been underestimated. Conclusions about previously exposed vaccinees were limited because only 5 or 6 AZD1222 recipients were SARS-CoV-2 seropositive at baseline.

The CDR3 regions of human TCRbeta chains were analyzed by immunosequencing. In the authors' own workflow: TCRs in the repertoires were compared against a reference library of SARS-CoV-2-specific TCRs that had been generated with the MIRA antigen-specificity platform. Breadth was defined as the fraction of unique TCRs that were SARS-CoV-2-associated. Depth was defined as the fraction of total T cells that were SARS-CoV-2-associated. Using the MIRA data, each spike-specific TCR was mapped to the spike region that the TCR reacts to and placed in a CD4 or CD8 class. Log10-transformed breadth and depth values were compared by one-way ANOVA with Sidak's multiple comparisons tests. Drawn from immuneACCESS, this table holds only the in-frame rearrangements with V and J called that TCRdb kept. Clones are partly lost; checked studies trace under half to an unresolved V gene and leave the rest unexplained. That table furnishes V, J and clone size, whereas the DNA furnished D and trimming. The sample table records some 150,000 clones; about 87% of these occur just once. Around 2.1% of the sample comes from the top ten.

The label giving this sample's time point can be read as: baseline before first vaccination. The vaccinee samples were drawn from two UK trials, COV001 and COV002, one of which was a single-blind randomized controlled phase 2/3 trial testing AZD1222 (ChAdOx1 nCoV-19) in healthy adults. Trial participant PBMC samples were collected at day 0 and day 28 after the second dose for TCRbeta chain sequencing. For this clone: There is no known antigen for this receptor. It has no much larger one-base neighbor in the sample; base qualities were not kept.

The V end gives up 1 base and the J end 1 base, leaving 6 bases in the junction not matched to a gene. The CDR3 goes from the cysteine to the phenylalanine over 16 residues. Of the read, only the CDR3 DNA is kept; its 48 bases are in frame from base 1. From the germline V gene (reference sequence), CDR1 is GTSNPN and CDR2 is SVGIG. The specimen comprised peripheral blood, sampled on day 0 of AZD1222 vaccination. The rearrangement joined TRBV30 to TRBJ1-5; 8 of the junction bases match TRBD1. The TCR originated in an adult in good health. The sequence in DNA is TGTGCCTGGAGTGGTGGACAGGGCCTAAGCAATCAGCCCCAGCATTTT. Its coded protein is CAWSGGQGLSNQPQHF.